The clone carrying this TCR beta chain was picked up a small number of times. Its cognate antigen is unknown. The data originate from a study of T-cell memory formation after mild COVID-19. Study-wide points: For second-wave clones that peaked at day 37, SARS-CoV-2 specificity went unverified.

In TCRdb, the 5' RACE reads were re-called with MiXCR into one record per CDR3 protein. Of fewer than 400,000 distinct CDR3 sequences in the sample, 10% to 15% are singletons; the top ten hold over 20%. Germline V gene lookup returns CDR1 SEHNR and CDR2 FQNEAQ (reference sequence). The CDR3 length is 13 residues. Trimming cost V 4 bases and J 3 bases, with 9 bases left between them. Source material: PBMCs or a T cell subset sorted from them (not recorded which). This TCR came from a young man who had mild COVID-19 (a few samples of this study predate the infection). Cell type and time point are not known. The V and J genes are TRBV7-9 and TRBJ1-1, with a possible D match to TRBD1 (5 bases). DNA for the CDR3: TGTGCCAGCAGCTCAGGGAGGGACACTGAAGCTTTCTTT. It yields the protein CASSSGRDTEAFF.